Below are 20 T cell receptor beta chains sequenced from a single sample in a study of T cell changes during pregnancy in multiple sclerosis. This table comes from immunoSEQ multiplex PCR, and its TCRdb copy is limited to in-frame clones, with some not included. The sample shows about 69,000 clones, almost 95% of them seen only once. The sequencing used peripheral blood, collected in the third trimester of pregnancy. These receptors came from a female donor in good health, enrolled as a control in a pregnancy study.

The gene calls are TRBV27 and TRBJ2-3; 8 positions agree with TRBD2. J gave up 5 bases and V 6 bases, and 10 bases lay outside the gene matches. CDR3 length: 15 amino acids. CDR1 and CDR2 from the germline V gene are MNHEY and SMNVEV (reference sequence). In DNA form, the CDR3 reads TGTGCCAGCAGGTATCCGGGACTAGTACAAGATACGCAGTATTTT. Its protein is CASRYPGLVQDTQYF.

The sample holds one count of this clone. J is TRBJ1-1 and V is TRBV28; TRBD1 is a possible D gene (5 bases). The V gene lost 9 bases and the J gene lost 0 bases, with 11 bases spanning the gap. CDR1 is MDHEN, CDR2 SYDVKM, per germline. The CDR3 has 13 amino acids. The CDR3 loop reads CARLPGVNTEAFF. CDR3 coding DNA: TGTGCCAGACTCCCGGGGGTGAACACTGAAGCTTTCTTT.

The chain joins TRBV11-1 to TRBJ1-5; 7 bases agree with TRBD1. Losses at the gene ends were 1 base for V and 8 bases for J; bases not matched to a gene: 5. The CDR3 spans 14 residues. Germline CDR1 and CDR2: SGHAT and FQDESV (reference sequence). CDR3 DNA sequence: TGTGCCAGCAGCTTAGGACAGGGCGGCGAGCCCCAGCATTTT. This sequence encodes CASSLGQGGEPQHF.

This clone was observed a single time. The rearrangement links TRBV7-9 to TRBJ1-4, with 8 bases that match TRBD1. The J segment lost 3 bases and the V segment lost 6 bases, leaving 6 bases of the junction unmatched. The CDR3 spans 15 residues. Germline V gene data show CDR1 as SEHNR and CDR2 as FQNEAQ (reference sequence). Here the CDR3 reads CASRTGQGPNEKLFF. CDR3 DNA: TGTGCCAGCAGAACCGGACAGGGCCCTAATGAAAAACTGTTTTTT.

The genes are TRBV7-3 and TRBJ1-5; no reliable D call. This CDR3 has 13 amino acids. Germline loops: CDR1 SGHTA, CDR2 FQGTGA. The ends were cut back, 5 bases at V and 4 bases at J, with 9 bases in the middle. The chain's CDR3 is CASSPGRNQPQHF. In DNA form, the CDR3 reads TGTGCCAGCAGCCCGGGAAGGAATCAGCCCCAGCATTTT.

The V gene is TRBV19, the J gene TRBJ2-3; 8 bases fit TRBD1. The germline CDR1 and CDR2 sequences are LNHDA and SQIVND (reference sequence). V dropped 1 base and J dropped 0; count of bases not matched to a gene: 6. CDR3 length: 17 amino acids. This chain's CDR3 is CASSIGTGTGSTDTQYF. The CDR3 region has the DNA TGTGCCAGTAGTATAGGGACCGGGACAGGTAGCACAGATACGCAGTATTTT.

The chain combines TRBV7-9 with TRBJ1-2; unclear D gene. Germline V gene data show CDR1 as SEHNR and CDR2 as FQNEAQ (reference sequence). The CDR3 has 14 residues. V was cut by 5 bases and J by 3 bases, with 13 bases left in between. The CDR3 spells CASSPVAGYYGYTF. As DNA, the CDR3 is TGTGCCAGCAGCCCCGTGGCGGGGTACTATGGCTACACCTTC.

This chain uses TRBV5-1 with TRBJ2-3, with D possibly being TRBD1 (6 bases). V was trimmed by 5 bases and J by 3 bases, leaving 10 bases between them. The CDR3 sequence is 13 residues long. The germline gives CDR1 SGHRS, CDR2 YFSETQ. DNA of the CDR3: TGCGCCAGCAGGTTACAGGGAACAGATACGCAGTATTTT. Its protein is CASRLQGTDTQYF.

This chain joins TRBV27 and TRBJ2-7, with no clear D. This CDR3 has 14 residues. V shed 2 bases and J shed 0 bases, with 8 bases lying between them. CDR1 MNHEY and CDR2 SMNVEV come from the germline V gene (reference sequence). The CDR3 DNA reads TGTGCCAGCAGTTTACAGTCAAGCTCCTACGAGCAGTACTTC. Its protein is CASSLQSSSYEQYF.

The chain joins TRBV5-8 to TRBJ2-5; TRBD2 aligns across 13 bases. V was pared by 2 bases and J by 5 bases, with 9 bases of the junction left unmatched. Germline CDR1 and CDR2: SGHTS and YDEGEE. The CDR3 extends over 17 amino acids. CDR3 DNA sequence: TGTGCCAGCAGCTTTTTGACTAGCGGGGGGAACGGGGAGACCCAGTACTTC. Residues: CASSFLTSGGNGETQYF.

The chain employs TRBV2 and TRBJ1-2, with D perhaps TRBD1 (5 bases). The V end was cut by 7 bases, the J end by 8 bases, with 23 bases between. There are 15 residues in the CDR3. Germline V gene lookup returns CDR1 SNHLY and CDR2 FYNNEI. The CDR3 protein is CASTLSDSRYRGYTF. The CDR3 coding sequence is TGTGCCAGCACCTTATCTGACAGTCGCTACCGCGGCTACACCTTC. The full variable domain, its missing parts supplied by reference TRBV2 and TRBJ1-2, is EPEVTQTPSHQVTQMGQEVILRCVPISNHLYFYWYRQILGQKVEFLVSFYNNEISEKSEIFDDQFSVERPDGSNFTLKIRSTKLEDSAMYFCASTLSDSRYRGYTFGSGTRLTVV.

J is TRBJ1-5 and V is TRBV5-5; D unclear. The CDR3 has 12 amino acids. Germline assignment: CDR1 SGHKS and CDR2 YYEKEE (reference sequence). Trimming stripped 2 bases from V and 8 bases from J, with 8 bases between. The DNA for the CDR3 is TGTGCCAGCAGCTTCCCCGGGGAGCCCCAGCATTTT. It translates to CASSFPGEPQHF.

This rearrangement joins TRBV5-6 to TRBJ2-7; TRBD2 agrees at 11 bases. V shed 5 bases, J shed 6 bases, and the junction held 4 bases outside the gene matches. Germline V gives CDR1 SGHDT, CDR2 YYEEEE. The CDR3 is 13 amino acids. CDR3 DNA sequence: TGTGCCAGCAGGAACGGACTAGCGGGCGAGCAGTACTTC. It translates to CASRNGLAGEQYF. Filled out from reference TRBV5-6 and TRBJ2-7, the complete variable domain reads DAGVTQSPTHLIKTRGQQVTLRCSPKSGHDTVSWYQQALGQGPQFIFQYYEEEERQRGNFPDRFSGHQFPNYSSELNVNALLLGDSALYLCASRNGLAGEQYFGPGTRLTVT.

The chain links TRBV19 to TRBJ2-5; 9 positions agree with TRBD1. V shed 3 bases and J 5 bases; nucleotides not matched to a gene: 4. The CDR3 loop spans 14 amino acids. Germline V gene data show CDR1 as LNHDA and CDR2 as SQIVND (reference sequence). CDR3: CASSIRDRDETQYF. CDR3 coding DNA: TGTGCCAGTAGTATCAGGGACAGGGACGAGACCCAGTACTTC. Drawing the rest from reference TRBV19 and TRBJ2-5, the complete variable domain is DGGITQSPKYLFRKEGQNVTLSCEQNLNHDAMYWYRQDPGQGLRLIYYSQIVNDFQKGDIAEGYSVSREKKESFPLTVTSAQKNPTAFYLCASSIRDRDETQYFGPGTRLLVL.

This chain joins TRBV7-9 and TRBJ1-2, with 7 bases lining up with TRBD1. V lost 6 bases to trimming and J lost 4 bases; unmatched junction nucleotides: 8. CDR3 length equals 14 residues. The germline V gene encodes CDR1 SEHNR and CDR2 FQNEAQ (reference sequence). The CDR3 is CASRPTGLGYGYTF. DNA for the CDR3: TGTGCCAGCAGACCGACAGGGCTTGGCTATGGCTACACCTTC.

This chain joins TRBV7-9 and TRBJ2-5, with TRBD1 as a possible D gene (5 bases). V dropped 3 bases and J dropped 3 bases, with 8 bases sitting between them. This CDR3 is 13 amino acids long. The germline V gene has CDR1 SEHNR and CDR2 FQNEAQ (reference sequence). CDR3 amino acids: CASSFSTEETQYF. CDR3 bases: TGTGCCAGCAGCTTTTCGACAGAAGAGACCCAGTACTTC.

The chain couples TRBV10-3 to TRBJ1-3; 7 nucleotides align to TRBD1. The trim removed 6 bases at V and 0 bases at J, leaving 5 bases unmatched. This CDR3 has 15 amino acids. The germline V gene has CDR1 ENHRY and CDR2 SYGVKD. DNA of the CDR3: TGTGCCATCAGGGGCGGGACAGACTCTGGAAACACCATATATTTT. Its protein product is CAIRGGTDSGNTIYF.

The chain uses TRBV29-1 and TRBJ2-1, with unresolved D. In germline, CDR1 is SQVTM, CDR2 ANQGSEA. The CDR3 has 14 residues. Deletions cut 2 bases from V and 0 bases from J, with 8 bases between. The CDR3 nucleotides read TGCAGCGTTGAATTATGGGCCTCCTACAATGAGCAGTTCTTC. It encodes CSVELWASYNEQFF.

CDR3 in DNA: TGTGCCAGCAGCCAAGTAGGAGGAGGCATCTACAATGAGCAGTTCTTC. Its translation: CASSQVGGGIYNEQFF. The chain uses TRBV14 and TRBJ2-1; D is perhaps TRBD2 (5 bases). CDR1 is SGHDN, CDR2 FVKESK, per germline. This CDR3 contains 16 residues. V shed 1 base and J shed 3 bases, with 13 bases lying between them.

This clone has only a few counts. The genes are TRBV19 and TRBJ2-7, with 8 bases matching TRBD2. This CDR3 is 17 amino acids long. The junction had 11 bases not matched to a gene; V was cut back by 4 bases and J by 0 bases. CDR1 is LNHDA and CDR2 is SQIVND in the germline V gene (reference sequence). CDR3 sequence reads: CASSRSPTGGSSYEQYF. CDR3 bases: TGTGCCAGTAGTAGATCCCCCACGGGGGGGAGCTCCTACGAGCAGTACTTC.